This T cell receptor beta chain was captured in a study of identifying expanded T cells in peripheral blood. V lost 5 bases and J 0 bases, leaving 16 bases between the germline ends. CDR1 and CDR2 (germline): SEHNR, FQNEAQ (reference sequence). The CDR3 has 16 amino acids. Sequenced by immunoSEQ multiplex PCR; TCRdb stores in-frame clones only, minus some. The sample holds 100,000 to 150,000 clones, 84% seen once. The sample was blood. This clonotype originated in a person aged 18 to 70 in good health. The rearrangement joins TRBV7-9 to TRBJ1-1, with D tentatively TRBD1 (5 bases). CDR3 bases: TGTGCCAGCAGCCACCCGGGGGGAGGGGTGAACACTGAAGCTTTCTTT. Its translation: CASSHPGGGVNTEAFF.